This T cell receptor (beta chain) was observed in a study of cytomegalovirus exposure and HLA in healthy donors. CDR3 length: 11 amino acids. The study ran its PCR with 60 Vbeta and 13 Jbeta primers. Clones were read by immunoSEQ multiplex PCR, and TCRdb kept only the in-frame ones, dropping some. The sample lists 110,000 to 150,000 clones, about 85% occurring once. The V gene is TRBV5-7, the J gene TRBJ2-5; D uncertain. The DNA end favors TRBJ2-7, so the J call may be wrong. TRBV5-7 is noted as an ORF with a role that remains uncertain. The source material was PBMCs. The receptor comes from a boy aged 2 to 9 in good health and CMV-seronegative. In DNA form, the CDR3 reads TGTGCCAGCAGCTTAGAATACGAGCAGTACTTC. This sequence encodes CASSLEYEQYF.